These 27 T cell receptor beta chains were all obtained from the same sample, sequenced in a study of cytomegalovirus exposure and HLA in healthy donors. A multiplex PCR was run with 60 Vbeta primers and 13 Jbeta primers. Using immunoSEQ multiplex PCR, the repertoire was profiled, and TCRdb retains in-frame clones only, with some absent. The sample carries approximately 200,000 clones, roughly 79% recorded once. Sequenced material: PBMCs. All receptors come from a man aged 18 to 29 in good health and CMV-seronegative.

This clone was seen a few times. This chain joins TRBV7-2 and TRBJ2-2; 8 nucleotides match TRBD1. Germline trimming cut 3 bases from V and 4 bases from J; bases unmatched to any gene: 4. The CDR3 runs 15 residues. Germline CDR1 SGHTA, CDR2 FQGNSA. This CDR3 is CASSLQGASTGELFF. The CDR3 DNA sequence: TGTGCCAGCAGCTTGCAGGGGGCGAGCACCGGGGAGCTGTTTTTT.

The chain links TRBV6-4 to TRBJ1-1; 8 nucleotides align to TRBD1. V lost 4 bases to trimming and J lost 7 bases; unmatched junction nucleotides: 5. Germline CDR1 MRHNA, CDR2 SNTAGT. This CDR3 is 13 amino acids long. CDR3 DNA: TGTGCCAGCAGTGGAGGGACAGGCAGTGAAGCTTTCTTT. Its translation: CASSGGTGSEAFF.

The chain recombines TRBV4-3 with TRBJ2-3; 8 bases align to TRBD2. Germline trimming cut 0 bases from V and 1 base from J; bases unmatched to any gene: 3. There are 16 residues in the CDR3. The germline V gene encodes CDR1 LGHNA and CDR2 YSLEER. DNA for the CDR3: TGCGCCAGCAGCCAAGATTCTAGCGGGCGCACAGATACGCAGTATTTT. Its translation: CASSQDSSGRTDTQYF.

The V gene is TRBV6-1, the J gene TRBJ1-1, with a weak D call TRBD1 (5 bases). This CDR3 spans 12 amino acids. The V end was cut by 6 bases, the J end by 4 bases, with 9 bases between. Germline-derived CDR1 and CDR2 are MNHNS and SASEGT. The CDR3 here is CASRPGGTEAFF. CDR3 nucleotide sequence: TGTGCCAGCAGACCGGGGGGCACTGAAGCTTTCTTT.

The chain recombines TRBV6-6 with TRBJ2-7; 8 nucleotides agree with TRBD1. The CDR3 sequence is 14 residues long. Trimming took 7 bases from V and 0 from J; bases not matched to a gene: 5. Looked up from germline, CDR1 is MNHNY and CDR2 is SVGAGI (reference sequence). The CDR3 nucleotides read TGTGCCAGCATCGATACAGGGGGCTCCTACGAGCAGTACTTC. Its protein product is CASIDTGGSYEQYF.

This clone is a singleton in its sample. The V gene is TRBV10-2, the J gene TRBJ1-5, with D hard to call. Trimming removed 7 bases from V and 3 bases from J, with 7 bases in between. The CDR3 totals 12 residues. Germline V gene lookup returns CDR1 WSHSY and CDR2 SAAADI. CDR3 protein: CASTDNNQPQHF. The CDR3 DNA sequence: TGCGCCAGCACCGACAACAATCAGCCCCAGCATTTT.

The gene calls are TRBV13 and TRBJ1-3; maybe TRBD1 (6 bases). The CDR3 contains 15 residues. The V end lost 4 bases, the J end lost 0 bases, and 10 bases lay between the germline ends. Germline V lookup: CDR1 PRHDT, CDR2 FYEKMQ (reference sequence). The chain's CDR3 is CASSYGQTSGNTIYF. The CDR3 DNA is TGTGCCAGCAGCTATGGACAGACCTCTGGAAACACCATATATTTT.

The genes are TRBV12-5 and TRBJ1-2, with no clear D. Germline assignment: CDR1 LGHNT and CDR2 FRNRAP. V was pared by 0 bases and J by 8 bases, with 4 bases between. The CDR3 extends over 11 amino acids. The CDR3 nucleotides are TGTGCTAGTGGTTTGGTACTGGGCTACACCTTC. Protein product: CASGLVLGYTF.

This clone was counted only a few times. The chain couples TRBV30 to TRBJ1-5; 7 bases map to TRBD1. The junction had 3 bases not matched to a gene; V was cut back by 6 bases and J by 1 base. The CDR3 covers 13 residues. Germline V gives CDR1 GTSNPN, CDR2 SVGIG (reference sequence). The CDR3 reads CACTTGSNQPQHF. DNA for the CDR3: TGTGCCTGCACGACAGGGAGCAATCAGCCCCAGCATTTT.

This clone was seen a single time. The CDR3: CASSPQDHSGANVLTF. The DNA of the CDR3 is TGTGCCAGCTCACCGCAGGATCACTCTGGGGCCAACGTCCTGACTTTC. The V gene is TRBV18, the J gene TRBJ2-6; no clear D. The V end was cut by 3 bases, the J end by 0 bases, with 9 bases between. The CDR3 spans 16 residues. CDR1 is KGHSH and CDR2 is LQKENI in the germline V gene.

There are a few counts of this clone. The chain uses TRBV11-3 and TRBJ2-2; 11 bases agree with TRBD1. CDR1 and CDR2 (germline): SGHNT, YENEEA. CDR3 length: 16 residues. V lost 3 bases and J lost 3; bases outside the gene matches: 3. This CDR3 reads CASSFGQGADTGELFF. Written as DNA, the CDR3 is TGTGCCAGCAGCTTCGGACAGGGGGCGGACACCGGGGAGCTGTTTTTT. The whole variable domain, filled in from reference TRBV11-3 and TRBJ2-2, reads EAGVVQSPRYKIIEKKQPVAFWCNPISGHNTLYWYLQNLGQGPELLIRYENEEAVDDSQLPKDRFSAERLKGVDSTLKIQPAELGDSAVYLCASSFGQGADTGELFFGEGSRLTVL.

The chain is built from TRBV7-9 and TRBJ2-5; 10 bases fit TRBD2. The J call may be faulty, since TRBJ2-7 better matches the DNA end. The CDR3 loop spans 16 amino acids. The germline gives CDR1 SEHNR, CDR2 FQNEAQ (reference sequence). The CDR3 here is CASSLVEREGPHEQYF. CDR3 sequence (DNA): TGTGCCAGCAGCTTAGTTGAGCGGGAGGGCCCCCACGAGCAGTACTTC.

The J gene is TRBJ1-4, the V gene TRBV28, with 7 bases aligning to TRBD1. Germline-derived CDR1 and CDR2 are MDHEN and SYDVKM. This CDR3 is 15 amino acids long. With V trimmed by 5 bases and J by 7 bases, 10 bases remained unmatched. The CDR3 nucleotides are TGTGCCAGCAGTCCGCATCGACAGGGAGTTGAAAAACTGTTTTTT. It yields the protein CASSPHRQGVEKLFF. The whole variable domain, remainder taken from reference TRBV28 and TRBJ1-4, is DVKVTQSSRYLVKRTGEKVFLECVQDMDHENMFWYRQDPGLGLRLIYFSYDVKMKEKGDIPEGYSVSREKKERFSLILESASTNQTSMYLCASSPHRQGVEKLFFGSGTQLSVL.

The V and J genes are TRBV9 and TRBJ2-2, with 7 bases lining up with TRBD2. The CDR3 consists of 16 residues. Trimming cost V 4 bases and J 0 bases; bases outside gene matches: 6. Germline V gene sequence: CDR1 SGDLS, CDR2 YYNGEE. The CDR3 DNA reads as TGTGCCAGCAGCATTACTAGCGATGCGAACACCGGGGAGCTGTTTTTT. This sequence encodes CASSITSDANTGELFF.

This clone was seen a single time. The rearrangement uses TRBV7-9 and TRBJ1-1; D is possibly TRBD1 (6 bases). The germline V gene has CDR1 SEHNR and CDR2 FQNEAQ (reference sequence). V lost 4 bases and J 10 bases, leaving 16 bases between the germline ends. The CDR3 length is 13 residues. The CDR3 DNA reads TGTGCCAGCAGCTGGACAGAAGGTTCCGGAGCTTTCTTT. It translates to CASSWTEGSGAFF.

This chain connects TRBV28 to TRBJ2-7, with TRBD2 as a possible D gene (6 bases). The CDR3 runs to 14 residues. CDR1 MDHEN and CDR2 SYDVKM come from the germline V gene. V dropped 7 bases and J dropped 3 bases, with 16 bases sitting between them. The CDR3 DNA sequence: TGTGCCAGCACCCAAGGGAGGAGCAGCTACGAGCAGTACTTC. Translation gives CASTQGRSSYEQYF.

DNA of the CDR3: TGTGCCAGCAGCCAGACCGGGACTAGCTTTGCCCAGTACTTC. Its translation is CASSQTGTSFAQYF. J is TRBJ2-5 and V is TRBV4-2; 9 nucleotides agree with TRBD2. Germline-derived CDR1 and CDR2 are LGHNA and YNFKEQ. CDR3 length: 14 residues. Germline trimming cut 3 bases from V and 9 bases from J; bases unmatched to any gene: 8.

This chain uses TRBV19 with TRBJ1-1; D not certain. CDR3 length equals 14 residues. Germline V lookup: CDR1 LNHDA, CDR2 SQIVND (reference sequence). V was pared by 3 bases and J by 1 base, with 9 bases between. The CDR3 DNA follows: TGTGCCAGTAGTATCCGGTTAAGGAACACTGAAGCTTTCTTT. Protein sequence: CASSIRLRNTEAFF.

V gene TRBV9 combines with J gene TRBJ2-5, with D tentatively TRBD2 (6 bases). CDR1 and CDR2 from the germline V gene are SGDLS and YYNGEE. This CDR3 contains 14 residues. Trimming left V 1 base short and J 5 bases short, with 12 bases between. CDR3 in DNA: TGTGCCAGCAGCGTAAGTAGGGACTCGGAGACCCAGTACTTC. It translates to CASSVSRDSETQYF.

The V call is TRBV7-9, the J call TRBJ2-7, with 9 bases that match TRBD1. The CDR3 is made up of 14 amino acids. V was clipped by 3 bases and J by 1 base; unmatched bases: 1. CDR1 and CDR2 (germline): SEHNR, FQNEAQ (reference sequence). In DNA, the CDR3 is TGTGCCAGCAGCTTGGACAGGGGATCCTACGAGCAGTACTTC. It translates to CASSLDRGSYEQYF.

This clone was observed a few times. V is TRBV15 and J is TRBJ1-1; weak D call: TRBD1 (5 bases). The CDR3 contains 13 residues. CDR1 and CDR2 from the germline V gene are LNHNV and YYDKDF (reference sequence). Trimming took off 3 bases at V and 1 base at J, with 6 bases between the two ends. CDR3 sequence (DNA): TGTGCCACCAGCAGGGGGCAGAACACTGAAGCTTTCTTT. Protein: CATSRGQNTEAFF.

The chain has TRBV7-9 and TRBJ2-5; 9 bases line up with TRBD1. V trimming: 7 bases; J trimming: 5 bases; junction bases outside the gene matches: 8. The length of the CDR3 is 14 residues. Germline V gene sequence: CDR1 SEHNR, CDR2 FQNEAQ (reference sequence). CDR3 in DNA: TGTGCCAGCAACTACTACAGGGGGCCGGAGACCCAGTACTTC. Protein sequence: CASNYYRGPETQYF.

V gene TRBV6-5 combines with J gene TRBJ2-3; the match to TRBD2 covers 8 bases. CDR3 length: 15 residues. Looked up from germline, CDR1 is MNHEY and CDR2 is SVGAGI. V was clipped by 6 bases and J by 1 base; unmatched bases: 6. The CDR3 nucleotides are TGTGCCAGCAGGCAAGCGGGAGCCGGCACAGATACGCAGTATTTT. Translating it yields CASRQAGAGTDTQYF.

The chain joins TRBV5-4 to TRBJ2-2, with 10 bases that match TRBD2. Germline loops: CDR1 SGHNT, CDR2 YYREEE (reference sequence). J lost 2 bases, V lost 3 bases, and 4 bases had no gene match. The CDR3 is 16 residues long. CDR3 DNA: TGTGCCAGCAGCTCAGCGGGGGGGCTCAACACCGGGGAGCTGTTTTTT. It specifies CASSSAGGLNTGELFF.

The chain couples TRBV11-2 to TRBJ2-5; D call uncertain. Trimming left V 1 base short and J 7 bases short, with 10 bases between. This CDR3 is built from 13 residues. From germline, CDR1 is SGHAT and CDR2 FQNNGV. The CDR3 loop reads CASSLVPSGTQYF. The DNA for the CDR3 is TGTGCCAGCAGCTTAGTCCCCTCGGGGACCCAGTACTTC.

This chain connects TRBV19 to TRBJ2-4; D may be TRBD1 (5 bases). CDR1 is LNHDA and CDR2 is SQIVND in the germline V gene (reference sequence). The CDR3 length is 16 residues. Trimming removed 3 bases from V and 0 bases from J, with 12 bases in between. The CDR3 loop is CASSMMTALAKNIQYF. CDR3 sequence (DNA): TGTGCCAGTAGTATGATGACAGCCTTAGCCAAAAACATTCAGTACTTC.

The gene calls are TRBV27 and TRBJ1-1, with 9 bases fitting TRBD1. The V gene end was trimmed by 8 bases and the J gene end by 3 bases; junction bases not matched to a gene: 4. This CDR3 contains 13 residues. Germline V gives CDR1 MNHEY, CDR2 SMNVEV (reference sequence). CDR3 residues: CASSWTGDTEAFF. In DNA form, the CDR3 reads TGTGCCAGCTCTTGGACAGGGGACACTGAAGCTTTCTTT.